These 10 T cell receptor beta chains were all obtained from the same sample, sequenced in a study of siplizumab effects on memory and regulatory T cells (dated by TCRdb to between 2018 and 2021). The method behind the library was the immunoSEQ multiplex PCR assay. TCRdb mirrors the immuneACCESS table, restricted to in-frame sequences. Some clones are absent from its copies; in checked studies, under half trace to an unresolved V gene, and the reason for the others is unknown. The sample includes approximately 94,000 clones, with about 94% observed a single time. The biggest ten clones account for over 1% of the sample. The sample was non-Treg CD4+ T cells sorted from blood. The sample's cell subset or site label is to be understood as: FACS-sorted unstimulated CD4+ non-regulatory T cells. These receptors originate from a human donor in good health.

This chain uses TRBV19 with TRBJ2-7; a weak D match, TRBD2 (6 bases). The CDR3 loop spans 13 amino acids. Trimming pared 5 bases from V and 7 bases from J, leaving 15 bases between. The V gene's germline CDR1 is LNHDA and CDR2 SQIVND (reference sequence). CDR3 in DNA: TGTGCCAGTAGTGAGGGACGGAGGGGAGAGCAGTACTTC. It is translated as CASSEGRRGEQYF. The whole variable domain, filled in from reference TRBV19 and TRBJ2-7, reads DGGITQSPKYLFRKEGQNVTLSCEQNLNHDAMYWYRQDPGQGLRLIYYSQIVNDFQKGDIAEGYSVSREKKESFPLTVTSAQKNPTAFYLCASSEGRRGEQYFGPGTRLTVT.

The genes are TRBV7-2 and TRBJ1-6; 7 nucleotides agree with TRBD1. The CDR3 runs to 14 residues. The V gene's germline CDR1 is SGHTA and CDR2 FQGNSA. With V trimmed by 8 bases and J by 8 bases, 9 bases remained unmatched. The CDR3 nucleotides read TGTGCCAGCTCAGTGGGGCAGGGGGATTCACCCCTCCACTTT. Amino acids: CASSVGQGDSPLHF.

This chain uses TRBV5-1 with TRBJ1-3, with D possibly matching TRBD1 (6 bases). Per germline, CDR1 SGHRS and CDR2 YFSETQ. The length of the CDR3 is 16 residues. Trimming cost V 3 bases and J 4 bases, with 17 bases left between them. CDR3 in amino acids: CASSSGGTPGGNTIYF. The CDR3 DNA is TGCGCCAGCAGCTCGGGGGGGACACCGGGCGGAAACACCATATATTTT.

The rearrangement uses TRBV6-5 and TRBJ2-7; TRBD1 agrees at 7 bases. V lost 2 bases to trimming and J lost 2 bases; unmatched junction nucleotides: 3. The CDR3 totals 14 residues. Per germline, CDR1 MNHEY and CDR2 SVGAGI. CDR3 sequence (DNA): TGTGCCAGCAGTTACCGACAGGGACCCTACGAGCAGTACTTC. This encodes CASSYRQGPYEQYF.

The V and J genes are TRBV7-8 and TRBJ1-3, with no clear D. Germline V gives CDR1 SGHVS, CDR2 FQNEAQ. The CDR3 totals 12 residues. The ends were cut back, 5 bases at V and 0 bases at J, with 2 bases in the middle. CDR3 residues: CASSDSGNTIYF. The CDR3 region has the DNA TGTGCCAGCAGCGACTCTGGAAACACCATATATTTT.

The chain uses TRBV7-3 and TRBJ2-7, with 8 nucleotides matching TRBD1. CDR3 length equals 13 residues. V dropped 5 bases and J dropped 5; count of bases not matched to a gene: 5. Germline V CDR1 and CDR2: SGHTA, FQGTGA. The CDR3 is CASSPTTGDEQYF. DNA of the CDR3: TGTGCCAGCAGCCCTACGACAGGGGACGAGCAGTACTTC.

The CDR3 region has the DNA TGTGCCAGTAGTATTCAGGGGGCGCGTATTGGAGATACGCAGTATTTT. Protein sequence: CASSIQGARIGDTQYF. This rearrangement joins TRBV19 to TRBJ2-3; 8 bases are a match to TRBD1. V was pared by 3 bases and J by 5 bases, with 10 bases of the junction left unmatched. Germline-derived CDR1 and CDR2 are LNHDA and SQIVND (reference sequence). CDR3 length: 16 residues. The full variable domain, in which reference TRBV19 and TRBJ2-3 provide the parts outside the CDR3, is DGGITQSPKYLFRKEGQNVTLSCEQNLNHDAMYWYRQDPGQGLRLIYYSQIVNDFQKGDIAEGYSVSREKKESFPLTVTSAQKNPTAFYLCASSIQGARIGDTQYFGPGTRLTVL.

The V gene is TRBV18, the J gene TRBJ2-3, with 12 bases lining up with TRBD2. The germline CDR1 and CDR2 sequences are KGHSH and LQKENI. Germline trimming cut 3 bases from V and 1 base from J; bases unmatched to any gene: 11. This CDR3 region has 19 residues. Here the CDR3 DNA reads TGTGCCAGCTCACCTATCGCTAGCGGGAGGGAGAAACGCACAGATACGCAGTATTTT. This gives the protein CASSPIASGREKRTDTQYF.

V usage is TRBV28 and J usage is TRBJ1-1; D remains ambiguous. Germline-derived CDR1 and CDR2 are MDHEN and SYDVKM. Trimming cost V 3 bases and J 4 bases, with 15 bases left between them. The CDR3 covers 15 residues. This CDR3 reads CASSFPRAGPTEAFF. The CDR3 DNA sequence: TGTGCCAGCAGTTTCCCCCGGGCGGGTCCCACTGAAGCTTTCTTT.

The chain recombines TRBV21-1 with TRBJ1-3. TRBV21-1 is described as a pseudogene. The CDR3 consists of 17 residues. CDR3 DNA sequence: TGTGCCAGCAGCAAGGGAGCGGGGGCCATCGCTGGAAACACCATATATTTT. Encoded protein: CASSKGAGAIAGNTIYF.